The 20 T cell receptor beta chains listed next were all sequenced from one sample in a study of cytomegalovirus exposure and HLA in healthy donors. Primers: 60 Vbeta forward and 13 Jbeta reverse. Profiling relied on immunoSEQ multiplex PCR, and the TCRdb table lists in-frame clones only, not all of them. The table lists about 190,000 clones, about 87% of them singletons, with around 1.4% in the top ten. Sequencing input: PBMCs. The receptor set was obtained from a man aged 25-45 years in good health and CMV-seronegative.

The chain couples TRBV14 to TRBJ2-7; D remains ambiguous. The CDR3 has 14 amino acids. Germline lookup yields CDR1 SGHDN and CDR2 FVKESK. V lost 4 bases to trimming and J lost 2 bases, with 12 bases between them. The CDR3 sequence is CASSRALVPYEQYF. In DNA form, the CDR3 reads TGTGCCAGCAGCCGGGCTCTCGTGCCCTACGAGCAGTACTTC.

This clone was seen just once. The chain couples TRBV19 to TRBJ2-7, with 8 bases matching TRBD1. After removal of 4 bases from V and 2 bases from J, the junction contained 10 bases not matched to a gene. This CDR3 contains 16 residues. Germline lookup yields CDR1 LNHDA and CDR2 SQIVND (reference sequence). CDR3 bases: TGTGCCAGTAGTACCAGGACAGGGTACGGGGCCTACGAGCAGTACTTC. This codes for CASSTRTGYGAYEQYF.

V gene TRBV19 combines with J gene TRBJ1-1; TRBD1 agrees at 8 bases. V shed 5 bases and J 7 bases; nucleotides not matched to a gene: 6. This CDR3 contains 13 residues. Germline lookup yields CDR1 LNHDA and CDR2 SQIVND (reference sequence). The CDR3 region has the DNA TGTGCCAGTAGTGTCGACAGGGGCCTTGAAGCTTTCTTT. This sequence encodes CASSVDRGLEAFF.

The chain recombines TRBV18 with TRBJ2-5, with 8 nucleotides matching TRBD2. The CDR3 length is 11 residues. Per germline, CDR1 KGHSH and CDR2 LQKENI. V shed 3 bases, J shed 11 bases, and the junction held 2 bases outside the gene matches. The CDR3 region has the DNA TGTGCCAGCTCACCCGGGGGGGAGCAGTACTTC. Translating gives CASSPGGEQYF.

This chain links TRBV27 with TRBJ2-5; no firm D call. This CDR3 has 11 residues. The V end was cut by 3 bases, the J end by 3 bases, with 2 bases between. The germline V gene has CDR1 MNHEY and CDR2 SMNVEV (reference sequence). The CDR3, as DNA: TGTGCCAGCAGTTTCGAAGAGACCCAGTACTTC. Protein sequence: CASSFEETQYF.

The chain carries TRBV7-9 and TRBJ2-1; 9 bases line up with TRBD2. Germline V lookup: CDR1 SEHNR, CDR2 FQNEAQ (reference sequence). J was trimmed by 0 bases and V by 1 base; bases with no gene match: 10. The CDR3 spans 19 residues. The CDR3 DNA sequence: TGTGCCAGCAGCTTAGAGGGGAGCTTTAGCGGGAGCTCCTACAATGAGCAGTTCTTC. It translates to CASSLEGSFSGSSYNEQFF.

CDR3 in DNA: TGTGCCAGCAGCCCCGGTTTTAATTCACCCCTCCACTTT. Translation: CASSPGFNSPLHF. The rearrangement links TRBV11-1 to TRBJ1-6; D is undetermined. V shed 5 bases and J shed 6 bases, with 8 bases lying between them. The length of the CDR3 is 13 residues. The germline V gene has CDR1 SGHAT and CDR2 FQDESV (reference sequence). The full variable domain, with the rest looked up from reference TRBV11-1 and TRBJ1-6, is EAEVAQSPRYKITEKSQAVAFWCDPISGHATLYWYRQILGQGPELLVQFQDESVVDDSQLPKDRFSAERLKGVDSTLKIQPAELGDSAMYLCASSPGFNSPLHFGNGTRLTVT.

On this clone: One junction end disagrees with the germline gene, perhaps due to a read error. Additional DNA sequences in this sample encode the identical CDR3. This chain uses TRBV5-6 with TRBJ2-6, with D possibly matching TRBD1 (5 bases). The CDR3 loop spans 17 amino acids. Per the germline V gene, CDR1 is SGHDT and CDR2 is YYEEEE. CDR3 sequence: CASSAELQVSGANVLTF. For the CDR3, the DNA is TGCGCCAGCAGCGCGGAACTACAGGTCTCTGGGGCCAACGTCCTGACTTTC. The full variable domain, completed using reference TRBV5-6 and TRBJ2-6, is DAGVTQSPTHLIKTRGQQVTLRCSPKSGHDTVSWYQQALGQGPQFIFQYYEEEERQRGNFPDRFSGHQFPNYSSELNVNALLLGDSALYLCASSAELQVSGANVLTFGAGSRLTVL.

This clone was observed a single time. The V call is TRBV7-2, the J call TRBJ2-5, with a possible D match to TRBD2 (5 bases). This CDR3 contains 15 residues. The germline gives CDR1 SGHTA, CDR2 FQGNSA. V lost 5 bases and J lost 7, with 20 bases in between. The chain's CDR3 is CASSKIPGNARTQYF. For the CDR3, the DNA is TGTGCCAGCAGCAAAATACCCGGGAACGCACGGACCCAGTACTTC.

This clone was observed a single time. This sequence joins TRBV19 and TRBJ1-2; 9 nucleotides align to TRBD1. This CDR3 is built from 13 residues. Trimming cost V 5 bases and J 5 bases; bases outside gene matches: 3. CDR1 and CDR2 (germline): LNHDA, SQIVND (reference sequence). This CDR3 reads CASSVGTGYGYTF. CDR3 bases: TGTGCCAGTAGTGTTGGGACAGGGTATGGCTACACCTTC.

The chain recombines TRBV5-1 with TRBJ2-7, with a weak D call TRBD2 (5 bases). This CDR3 comprises 13 residues. Germline assignment: CDR1 SGHRS and CDR2 YFSETQ. Trimming took 4 bases from V and 5 from J, leaving 13 bases between them. As DNA, the CDR3 is TGCGCCAGCAGCACCGAGAACGGGGACGAGCAGTACTTC. Protein: CASSTENGDEQYF. The entire variable domain, with the rest obtained from reference TRBV5-1 and TRBJ2-7, is as follows: KAGVTQTPRYLIKTRGQQVTLSCSPISGHRSVSWYQQTPGQGLQFLFEYFSETQRNKGNFPGRFSGRQFSNSRSEMNVSTLELGDSALYLCASSTENGDEQYFGPGTRLTVT.

The V and J genes are TRBV7-9 and TRBJ1-3; D may be TRBD1 (5 bases). The CDR3 runs to 17 residues. CDR1 is SEHNR, CDR2 FQNEAQ, per germline (reference sequence). Trimming shortened V by 2 bases and J by 0 bases, and 14 bases separated the two germline ends. The CDR3 protein is CASSLTGRPFSGNTIYF. CDR3 DNA sequence: TGTGCCAGCAGCTTAACAGGTCGACCCTTCTCTGGAAACACCATATATTTT.

This rearrangement joins TRBV5-8 to TRBJ2-7, with 7 bases lining up with TRBD1. The length of the CDR3 is 15 residues. J was trimmed by 6 bases and V by 0 bases; bases with no gene match: 9. Germline lookup yields CDR1 SGHTS and CDR2 YDEGEE. This chain's CDR3 is CASSLDRDRESEQYF. CDR3 nucleotide sequence: TGTGCCAGCAGCTTGGATAGAGACAGGGAGTCCGAGCAGTACTTC.

V and J are TRBV5-1 and TRBJ2-2, with a weak D call TRBD1 (5 bases). Germline CDR1 SGHRS, CDR2 YFSETQ. This CDR3 has 17 residues. V shed 6 bases and J shed 5 bases, with 23 bases lying between them. Here the CDR3 reads CASIGSSIGVSTGELFF. As DNA, the CDR3 is TGCGCCAGCATCGGGTCGTCAATAGGGGTTTCAACCGGGGAGCTGTTTTTT.

The chain uses TRBV4-1 and TRBJ2-5; possible D gene TRBD2, 5 bases. V lost 1 base to trimming and J lost 2 bases, with 11 bases between them. The length of the CDR3 is 15 residues. Germline-derived CDR1 and CDR2 are MGHRA and YSYEKL. The CDR3 protein is CASSQGIGNQETQYF. The DNA for the CDR3 is TGCGCCAGCAGCCAAGGCATCGGGAATCAAGAGACCCAGTACTTC.

The count of this clone is one. J is TRBJ2-6 and V is TRBV2, with D possibly TRBD1 on 6 matching bases. CDR1 is SNHLY, CDR2 FYNNEI, per germline. V was cut by 7 bases and J by 0 bases, with 10 bases left in between. The CDR3 sequence is 15 residues long. The chain's CDR3 is CASTKDSSGANVLTF. The CDR3 DNA follows: TGTGCCAGCACCAAGGACAGCTCTGGGGCCAACGTCCTGACTTTC.

Only one count was recorded for this clone. V and J are TRBV27 and TRBJ1-1, with a tentative D call TRBD1 (5 bases). The V end was cut by 8 bases, the J end by 5 bases, with 9 bases between. The CDR3 totals 11 residues. The germline V gene encodes CDR1 MNHEY and CDR2 SMNVEV (reference sequence). The CDR3 DNA sequence: TGTGCCAGCCACGGGGGGACTGAAGCTTTCTTT. It translates to CASHGGTEAFF.

This clone was counted between two and nine times. Other nucleotide sequences from this sample produce the same CDR3. The V gene is TRBV7-2, the J gene TRBJ1-1, with D maybe TRBD1 (6 bases). Deletions cut 5 bases from V and 1 base from J, with 11 bases between. Germline CDR1 and CDR2: SGHTA and FQGNSA. The CDR3 is made up of 14 amino acids. CDR3 coding DNA: TGTGCCAGCAGCGCCTCACAGGGGAACACTGAAGCTTTCTTT. Residues: CASSASQGNTEAFF.

The rearrangement uses TRBV27 and TRBJ2-1; 11 bases are shared with TRBD2. Germline lookup yields CDR1 MNHEY and CDR2 SMNVEV (reference sequence). There are 13 residues in the CDR3. Germline trimming cut 5 bases from V and 9 bases from J; bases unmatched to any gene: 3. CDR3 in amino acids: CASSLGLAVEQFF. The DNA for the CDR3 is TGTGCCAGCAGTCTGGGACTAGCGGTTGAGCAGTTCTTC.

On this clone: At one boundary the junction diverges from the germline segment, which might be a read error. The chain uses TRBV7-7 and TRBJ2-1; possibly TRBD1 for D (6 bases). CDR3 length: 15 residues. Germline CDR1 reads SSHAT; CDR2 reads FNYEAQ (reference sequence). In DNA form, the CDR3 reads TGTGCTAGCAGCTTCGGAAGGGGGAACTACAATGAGCAGTTCTTC. It translates to CASSFGRGNYNEQFF.